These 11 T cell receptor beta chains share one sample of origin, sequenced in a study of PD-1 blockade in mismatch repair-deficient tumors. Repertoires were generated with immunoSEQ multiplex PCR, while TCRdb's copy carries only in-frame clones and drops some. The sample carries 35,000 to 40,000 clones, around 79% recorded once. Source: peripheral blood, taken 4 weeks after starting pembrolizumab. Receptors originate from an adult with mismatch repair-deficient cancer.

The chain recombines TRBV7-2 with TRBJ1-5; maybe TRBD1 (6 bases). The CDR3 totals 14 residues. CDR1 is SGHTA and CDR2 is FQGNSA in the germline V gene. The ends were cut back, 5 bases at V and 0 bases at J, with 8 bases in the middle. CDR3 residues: CASSRQASNQPQHF. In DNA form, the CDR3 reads TGTGCCAGCAGCCGACAGGCTAGCAATCAGCCCCAGCATTTT.

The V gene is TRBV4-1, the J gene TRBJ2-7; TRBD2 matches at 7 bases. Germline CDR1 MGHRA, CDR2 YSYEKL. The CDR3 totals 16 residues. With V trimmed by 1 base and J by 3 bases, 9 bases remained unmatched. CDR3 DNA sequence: TGCGCCAGCAGCCAAGGGGGGGGAAGGGGCTTCTACGAGCAGTACTTC. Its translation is CASSQGGGRGFYEQYF.

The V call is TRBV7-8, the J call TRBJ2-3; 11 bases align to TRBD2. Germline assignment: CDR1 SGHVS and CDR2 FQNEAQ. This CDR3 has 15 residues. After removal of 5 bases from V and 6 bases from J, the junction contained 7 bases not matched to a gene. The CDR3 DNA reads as TGTGCCAGCAGCACCCCTAGCGGGAGGAGCGATACGCAGTATTTT. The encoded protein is CASSTPSGRSDTQYF. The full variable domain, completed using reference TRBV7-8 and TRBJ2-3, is GAGVSQSPRYKVAKRGQDVALRCDPISGHVSLFWYQQALGQGPEFLTYFQNEAQLDKSGLPSDRFFAERPEGSVSTLKIQRTQQEDSAVYLCASSTPSGRSDTQYFGPGTRLTVL.

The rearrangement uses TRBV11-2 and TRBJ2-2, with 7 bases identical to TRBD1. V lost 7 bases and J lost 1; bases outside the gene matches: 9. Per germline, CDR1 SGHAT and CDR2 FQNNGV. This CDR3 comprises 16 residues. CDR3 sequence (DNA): TGTGCCAGCACCTTCTCCGGGACAGTGAACACCGGGGAGCTGTTTTTT. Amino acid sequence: CASTFSGTVNTGELFF.

The CDR3 region is CASSRSGTGSYEQYF. The CDR3 DNA is TGTGCCAGCAGCCGATCCGGGACAGGGTCCTACGAGCAGTACTTC. The chain recombines TRBV7-9 with TRBJ2-7; 9 bases agree with TRBD1. CDR3 length equals 15 residues. J was trimmed by 1 base and V by 5 bases; bases with no gene match: 6. Germline V lookup: CDR1 SEHNR, CDR2 FQNEAQ (reference sequence).

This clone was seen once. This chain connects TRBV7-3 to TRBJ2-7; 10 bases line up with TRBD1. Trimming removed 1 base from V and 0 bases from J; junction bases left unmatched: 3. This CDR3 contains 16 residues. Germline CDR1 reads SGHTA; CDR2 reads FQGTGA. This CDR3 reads CASSLRGQGHSYEQYF. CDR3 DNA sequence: TGTGCCAGCAGCTTAAGGGGACAGGGGCACTCCTACGAGCAGTACTTC. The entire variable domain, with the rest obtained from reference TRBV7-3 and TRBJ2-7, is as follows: GAGVSQTPSNKVTEKGKYVELRCDPISGHTALYWYRQSLGQGPEFLIYFQGTGAADDSGLPNDRFFAVRPEGSVSTLKIQRTERGDSAVYLCASSLRGQGHSYEQYFGPGTRLTVT.

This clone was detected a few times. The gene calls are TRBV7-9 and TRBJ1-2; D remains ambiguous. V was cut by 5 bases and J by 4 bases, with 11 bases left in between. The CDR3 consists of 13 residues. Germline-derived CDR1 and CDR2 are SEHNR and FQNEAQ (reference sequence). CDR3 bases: TGTGCCAGCAGCGTAAGAGATTCCTATGGCTACACCTTC. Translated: CASSVRDSYGYTF.

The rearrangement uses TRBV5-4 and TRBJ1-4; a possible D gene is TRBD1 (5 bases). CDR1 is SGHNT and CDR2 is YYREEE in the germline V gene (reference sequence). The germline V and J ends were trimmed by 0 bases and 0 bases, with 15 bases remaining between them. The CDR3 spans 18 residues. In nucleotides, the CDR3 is TGTGCCAGCAGCTTGGTAGGGACCGACTATACAACTAATGAAAAACTGTTTTTT. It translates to CASSLVGTDYTTNEKLFF.

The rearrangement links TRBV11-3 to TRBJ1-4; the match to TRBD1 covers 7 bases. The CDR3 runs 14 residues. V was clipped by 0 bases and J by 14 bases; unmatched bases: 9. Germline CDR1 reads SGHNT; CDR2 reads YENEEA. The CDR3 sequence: CASSLDRRDSWLFF. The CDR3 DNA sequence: TGTGCCAGCAGCTTAGATAGGCGGGACAGCTGGCTGTTTTTT.

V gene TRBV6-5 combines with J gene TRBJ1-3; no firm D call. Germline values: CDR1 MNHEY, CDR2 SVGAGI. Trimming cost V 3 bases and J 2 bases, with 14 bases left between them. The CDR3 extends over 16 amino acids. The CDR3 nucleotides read TGTGCCAGCAGTTATCAGGTCCAATACCCTGGAAACACCATATATTTT. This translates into CASSYQVQYPGNTIYF.

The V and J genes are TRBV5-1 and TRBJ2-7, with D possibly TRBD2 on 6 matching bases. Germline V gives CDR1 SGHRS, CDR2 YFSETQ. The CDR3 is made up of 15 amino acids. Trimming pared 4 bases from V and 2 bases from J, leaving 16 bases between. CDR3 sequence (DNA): TGCGCCAGCAGCCAGGCGGCGGGACTGACCTACGAGCAGTACTTC. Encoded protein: CASSQAAGLTYEQYF.